These 30 T cell receptor beta chains were all obtained from the same sample, sequenced in a study of early stage breast cancer tumors (dated by TCRdb to about 2017). Library preparation used the immunoSEQ multiplex PCR assay. In TCRdb, the immuneACCESS table is reduced to in-frame sequences with V and J assigned. These tables do not hold every clone; where another copy was compared, an unresolved V gene accounts for under half, and the others remain unexplained. In all, the sample holds about 46,000 clones, and approximately 78% of those were seen once. In total, the top ten clones hold 3.4% of the sample. Sequencing used blood. Receptors were obtained from a person in their 40s with breast cancer.

This clone is categorized as medium-sized. The chain is built from TRBV5-4 and TRBJ2-4; either TRBD1 or TRBD2 may fit D (7 bases each). Germline V gene lookup returns CDR1 SGHNT and CDR2 YYREEE (reference sequence). V was cut by 4 bases and J by 3 bases, with 14 bases left in between. This CDR3 region has 15 residues. CDR3 loop: CASSPSGGDKNIQYF. DNA of the CDR3: TGTGCCAGCAGCCCTTCAGGGGGGGACAAAAACATTCAGTACTTC. Drawing the rest from reference TRBV5-4 and TRBJ2-4, the complete variable domain is ETGVTQSPTHLIKTRGQQVTLRCSSQSGHNTVSWYQQALGQGPQFIFQYYREEENGRGNFPPRFSGLQFPNYSSELNVNALELDDSALYLCASSPSGGDKNIQYFGAGTRLSVL.

The chain combines TRBV5-1 with TRBJ2-3; D unclear. V lost 0 bases, J lost 7 bases, and 12 bases lay in between. CDR3 length equals 14 residues. Per germline, CDR1 SGHRS and CDR2 YFSETQ. CDR3 sequence (DNA): TGCGCCAGCAGCTTGGGACGTAGCTCTAATACGCAGTATTTT. As protein: CASSLGRSSNTQYF.

This clone showed up just once. The V and J genes are TRBV6-5 and TRBJ2-7; the match to TRBD1 covers 11 bases. The trim removed 2 bases at V and 2 bases at J, leaving 2 bases unmatched. Germline CDR1 is MNHEY and CDR2 is SVGAGI. This CDR3 has 15 amino acids. The CDR3 nucleotides are TGTGCCAGCAGTTACCGGGACAGGGGGGCCTACGAGCAGTACTTC. Encoded protein: CASSYRDRGAYEQYF.

The rearrangement links TRBV6-1 to TRBJ1-4, with D possibly TRBD1 on 6 matching bases. V dropped 6 bases and J dropped 4 bases, with 12 bases sitting between them. The CDR3 spans 14 residues. Looked up from germline, CDR1 is MNHNS and CDR2 is SASEGT. The CDR3, as DNA: TGTGCCAGCAGCCCCGGACAGCTTAATGAAAAACTGTTTTTT. Translated: CASSPGQLNEKLFF.

The rearrangement joins TRBV6-5 to TRBJ2-1, with unresolved D. The CDR3 runs 13 residues. V lost 0 bases and J lost 5, with 5 bases in between. Germline V gene lookup returns CDR1 MNHEY and CDR2 SVGAGI. The DNA of the CDR3 is TGTGCCAGCAGTTACTCGGGGAACAATGAGCAGTTCTTC. It codes for CASSYSGNNEQFF.

The chain employs TRBV15 and TRBJ2-7; a possible D gene is TRBD2 (6 bases). The CDR3 runs to 13 residues. The V gene lost 2 bases and the J gene lost 6 bases, with 11 bases spanning the gap. Germline CDR1 LNHNV, CDR2 YYDKDF (reference sequence). The CDR3 DNA reads as TGTGCCACCAGCAGACAGGGAGGAGGCGAGCAGTACTTC. Protein product: CATSRQGGGEQYF.

The V and J genes are TRBV11-2 and TRBJ2-5; D ambiguous. From germline, CDR1 is SGHAT and CDR2 FQNNGV. The V end lost 0 bases, the J end lost 7 bases, and 9 bases lay between the germline ends. The CDR3 totals 13 residues. CDR3 sequence: CASSLEVKRTQYF. CDR3 bases: TGTGCCAGCAGCTTAGAAGTAAAGCGGACCCAGTACTTC.

This clone came up a few times. The chain combines TRBV4-1 with TRBJ1-2, with D possibly matching TRBD1 (5 bases). From germline, CDR1 is MGHRA and CDR2 YSYEKL. The CDR3 totals 15 residues. Trimming took off 0 bases at V and 7 bases at J, with 15 bases between the two ends. The CDR3 DNA reads TGCGCCAGCAGCCAAGAGCGGGCCAGGGTTCGTGGCTACACCTTC. Protein product: CASSQERARVRGYTF.

This CDR3 reads CAWIRTDTQYF. CDR3 nucleotide sequence: TGTGCCTGGATAAGGACAGATACGCAGTATTTT. This chain uses TRBV30 with TRBJ2-3; D remains ambiguous. CDR1 and CDR2 (germline): GTSNPN, SVGIG (reference sequence). The CDR3 runs to 11 residues. V was cut by 4 bases and J by 3 bases, with 5 bases left in between.

The chain combines TRBV2 with TRBJ2-3, with D possibly matching TRBD2 (5 bases). Trimming left V 2 bases short and J 3 bases short, with 6 bases between. CDR1 and CDR2 (germline): SNHLY, FYNNEI. The CDR3 extends over 13 amino acids. The CDR3 DNA reads TGTGCCAGCAGTGAACAGCGGACAGATACGCAGTATTTT. Amino acids: CASSEQRTDTQYF.

Remarks on this clone: At one boundary the junction diverges from the germline segment, which might be a read error. This chain uses TRBV27 with TRBJ2-1; 8 bases map to TRBD1. This CDR3 comprises 13 residues. CDR1 MNHEY and CDR2 SMNVEV come from the germline V gene (reference sequence). The CDR3 DNA is TGTGCCAGCAAGGACAGGGCCTACGATGAGCAGTTCTTC. Translation gives CASKDRAYDEQFF.

The chain has TRBV30 and TRBJ1-3; D unclear. Germline CDR1 and CDR2: GTSNPN and SVGIG (reference sequence). The CDR3 totals 12 residues. V lost 0 bases and J 5 bases, leaving 5 bases between the germline ends. The CDR3 loop is CAWSVRRNTIYF. The CDR3 region has the DNA TGTGCCTGGAGTGTACGGAGAAACACCATATATTTT.

The chain carries TRBV11-3 and TRBJ2-3, with 8 bases lining up with TRBD2. Germline V gives CDR1 SGHNT, CDR2 YENEEA. The trim removed 6 bases at V and 2 bases at J, leaving 10 bases unmatched. This CDR3 spans 16 amino acids. The CDR3 sequence: CASRATGGVPTDTQYF. CDR3 in DNA: TGTGCCAGCAGGGCAACGGGGGGGGTACCCACAGATACGCAGTATTTT.

The chain couples TRBV4-1 to TRBJ1-2, with D tentatively TRBD1 (5 bases). This CDR3 spans 15 amino acids. Per the germline V gene, CDR1 is MGHRA and CDR2 is YSYEKL. Trimming stripped 1 base from V and 9 bases from J, with 18 bases between. CDR3 residues: CASSQGGETIQSYTF. DNA of the CDR3: TGCGCCAGCAGCCAAGGGGGGGAGACCATACAAAGCTACACCTTC.

The table lists this clone with a few counts. The chain links TRBV4-1 to TRBJ1-1; D uncertain. Per germline, CDR1 MGHRA and CDR2 YSYEKL. Between the trimmed V and J ends, which lost 0 bases and 0 bases, there was a span of 11 bases. This CDR3 region has 16 residues. The CDR3 is CASSQDAIRLNTEAFF. Here the CDR3 DNA reads TGCGCCAGCAGCCAAGATGCAATTCGCCTGAACACTGAAGCTTTCTTT.

In its sample, this clone was seen a few times. This rearrangement joins TRBV10-3 to TRBJ2-7, with D possibly being TRBD1 (6 bases). The CDR3 is 12 residues long. Germline assignment: CDR1 ENHRY and CDR2 SYGVKD. V was pared by 3 bases and J by 6 bases, with 9 bases between. The CDR3 here is CAISDTGLEQYF. In DNA form, the CDR3 reads TGTGCCATCAGTGATACAGGGCTCGAGCAGTACTTC.

This chain connects TRBV15 to TRBJ2-7; TRBD2 might be the D (5 bases). Trimming stripped 3 bases from V and 4 bases from J, with 19 bases between. Germline V gives CDR1 LNHNV, CDR2 YYDKDF (reference sequence). This CDR3 spans 16 amino acids. CDR3 nucleotide sequence: TGTGCCACCAGCAGGCTAACGGGAACAGCACTTTACGAGCAGTACTTC. Translated, it gives CATSRLTGTALYEQYF.

The chain employs TRBV19 and TRBJ2-2; 12 nucleotides align to TRBD2. With V trimmed by 10 bases and J by 4 bases, 4 bases remained unmatched. The CDR3 totals 14 residues. The germline gives CDR1 LNHDA, CDR2 SQIVND (reference sequence). Written as DNA, the CDR3 is TGTGCCACCACACTAGCGGGGGGCACCGGGGAGCTGTTTTTT. Translation: CATTLAGGTGELFF.

The J gene is TRBJ2-3, the V gene TRBV7-9; D uncertain. The germline V gene has CDR1 SEHNR and CDR2 FQNEAQ (reference sequence). V lost 0 bases, J lost 1 base, and 14 bases lay in between. The CDR3 spans 17 residues. In DNA, the CDR3 is TGTGCCAGCAGCTTAGCAAATGGTCACCAGGGCACAGATACGCAGTATTTT. Protein product: CASSLANGHQGTDTQYF.

V is TRBV25-1 and J is TRBJ1-5; D perhaps matches TRBD1 (6 bases). This CDR3 is built from 17 residues. Germline assignment: CDR1 MGHDK and CDR2 SYGVNS. V gave up 2 bases and J gave up 6 bases, with 20 bases separating them. CDR3 loop: CASSERDRPRGSQPQHF. The CDR3 DNA reads as TGTGCCAGCAGTGAACGCGACAGGCCACGAGGGAGTCAGCCCCAGCATTTT.

In its sample, this clone was seen a few times. The gene calls are TRBV6-1 and TRBJ2-6, with D uncertain. V lost 3 bases to trimming and J lost 0 bases, with 6 bases between them. The germline V gene has CDR1 MNHNS and CDR2 SASEGT. This CDR3 region has 15 residues. The CDR3 sequence: CASSEGGSGANVLTF. The CDR3 DNA is TGTGCCAGCAGTGAGGGTGGCTCTGGGGCCAACGTCCTGACTTTC.

The gene calls are TRBV10-3 and TRBJ2-3; no firm D call. V gave up 3 bases and J gave up 2 bases, with 6 bases separating them. Germline CDR1 and CDR2: ENHRY and SYGVKD. This CDR3 has 13 residues. CDR3 residues: CAISDPSTDTQYF. In nucleotides, the CDR3 is TGTGCCATCAGTGACCCATCCACAGATACGCAGTATTTT.

V gene TRBV7-9 combines with J gene TRBJ2-2; no clear D gene. The CDR3 is 14 amino acids. V lost 10 bases to trimming and J lost 4 bases, with 16 bases between them. The germline V gene has CDR1 SEHNR and CDR2 FQNEAQ (reference sequence). The CDR3 reads CATVVGPGTGELFF. The CDR3 region has the DNA TGTGCCACTGTGGTAGGGCCGGGCACCGGGGAGCTGTTTTTT.

In this sample, this clone turned up a few times. The chain recombines TRBV4-1 with TRBJ1-1; D not resolved. This CDR3 is 11 amino acids long. Trimming shortened V by 1 base and J by 8 bases, and 5 bases separated the two germline ends. Looked up from germline, CDR1 is MGHRA and CDR2 is YSYEKL. CDR3 region: CASSQAKEAFF. CDR3 DNA sequence: TGCGCCAGCAGCCAAGCCAAGGAAGCTTTCTTT.

The table lists this clone with a count of one. The V call is TRBV4-1, the J call TRBJ2-3, with 7 bases identical to TRBD2. This CDR3 region has 15 residues. From germline, CDR1 is MGHRA and CDR2 YSYEKL. V was clipped by 4 bases and J by 4 bases; unmatched bases: 8. In DNA form, the CDR3 reads TGCGCCAGCAGCCGAGAGGGAGGGAGATCAGATACGCAGTATTTT. Amino acid sequence: CASSREGGRSDTQYF.

This chain links TRBV6-6 with TRBJ2-1, with 9 nucleotides matching TRBD2. This CDR3 is built from 14 residues. V lost 6 bases to trimming and J lost 4 bases; unmatched junction nucleotides: 4. Germline V CDR1 and CDR2: MNHNY, SVGAGI (reference sequence). The CDR3, as DNA: TGTGCCAGCAGCTATCTAGCGGGGTACAATGAGCAGTTCTTC. Translating gives CASSYLAGYNEQFF.

This sequence joins TRBV6-1 and TRBJ2-7; 11 nucleotides agree with TRBD1. The V segment lost 4 bases and the J segment 1 base; nucleotides outside the gene matches: 6. There are 16 residues in the CDR3. CDR1 and CDR2 (germline): MNHNS, SASEGT. CDR3 coding DNA: TGTGCCAGCAGTGGTTCTGGACAGGGGGCTTCCTACGAGCAGTACTTC. Its translation is CASSGSGQGASYEQYF.

The CDR3 loop reads CASSHREQYF. Written as DNA, the CDR3 is TGTGCCAGCAGTCACCGCGAGCAGTACTTC. The V and J genes are TRBV2 and TRBJ2-7, with D unresolved. Germline CDR1 reads SNHLY; CDR2 reads FYNNEI. V lost 5 bases and J lost 6, with 5 bases in between. The CDR3 consists of 10 residues.

The chain recombines TRBV10-3 with TRBJ2-1; 7 bases line up with TRBD2. Germline V gene data show CDR1 as ENHRY and CDR2 as SYGVKD. CDR3 size: 15 residues. Trimming removed 0 bases from V and 5 bases from J; junction bases left unmatched: 4. The CDR3 loop is CAISESASGNNEQFF. The DNA for the CDR3 is TGTGCCATCAGTGAGTCGGCTAGCGGAAACAATGAGCAGTTCTTC.

The chain couples TRBV6-5 to TRBJ2-7; TRBD2 matches 7 bases. Germline V lookup: CDR1 MNHEY, CDR2 SVGAGI. The V gene end was trimmed by 8 bases and the J gene end by 2 bases; junction bases not matched to a gene: 12. The CDR3 loop spans 15 amino acids. CDR3 protein: CASHGGASGAYEQYF. The CDR3 DNA sequence: TGTGCCAGCCACGGCGGGGCTAGCGGAGCCTACGAGCAGTACTTC.